These 20 T cell receptor beta chains share one sample of origin, sequenced in a study of read filtering for tumor transcriptome and immune sequencing (TCRdb year 2020). TCRdb records Illumina HiSeq 4000 as the sequencer. TCR libraries were constructed from roughly 400 ng RNA using the Immunoverse kit, and molecular barcoded adaptors covering alpha/delta and beta/gamma chains were employed. TCRdb itself trimmed the public reads at Q25 with fastp, ran MiXCR and retained productive beta chains. CDR3 protein duplicates are merged, each entry listing the most common genes and DNA. The sample yields about 130,000 distinct CDR3 sequences; approximately 12% were counted once. Together, the top ten hold approximately 11% of the sample. Sequenced material: a population of CD138-negative cells sorted from bone marrow. The sample's cell subset or site label is to be understood as: bone marrow mononuclear cells depleted of CD138+ plasma/myeloma cells by negative magnetic selection. The receptors come from a donor aged 40 or over with multiple myeloma.

Details on this clonotype: A much larger clone differs by one base, so this may be a read error. V usage is TRBV7-2 and J usage is TRBJ2-1; D is unclear. Trimming pared 5 bases from V and 8 bases from J, leaving 19 bases between. CDR3 length equals 15 residues. Germline-derived CDR1 and CDR2 are SGHTA and FQGNSA. DNA for the CDR3: TGTGCCAGCAGCCTGGCTAAGGGTTTTGACGATGAGCAGTTCTTC. Residues: CASSLAKGFDDEQFF.

In its sample, this clonotype was seen many times. This chain connects TRBV10-3 to TRBJ2-3, with D possibly TRBD2 on 6 matching bases. Germline V CDR1 and CDR2: ENHRY, SYGVKD. Trimming removed 0 bases from V and 4 bases from J, with 11 bases in between. The CDR3 has 15 residues. CDR3 DNA sequence: TGTGCCATCAGTGAGTCGATCGGGGACTCAGATACGCAGTATTTT. Its protein product is CAISESIGDSDTQYF.

This clonotype was counted many times. This chain uses TRBV18 with TRBJ2-5; TRBD1 is a possible D gene (6 bases). Trimming took 1 base from V and 5 from J, leaving 17 bases between them. The CDR3 is 16 residues long. CDR1 KGHSH and CDR2 LQKENI come from the germline V gene. In DNA, the CDR3 is TGTGCCAGCTCACCACGGACAGACATTAAGGGCGAGACCCAGTACTTC. Translation gives CASSPRTDIKGETQYF.

This clonotype was counted ten times or more. This sequence joins TRBV6-5 and TRBJ2-5; D tentatively fits TRBD1 or TRBD2 (5 bases each). The CDR3 sequence is 13 residues long. CDR1 is MNHEY and CDR2 is SVGAGI in the germline V gene. The ends were cut back, 2 bases at V and 4 bases at J, with 8 bases in the middle. In nucleotides, the CDR3 is TGTGCCAGCAGTTACGTAGGGACAGAGACCCAGTACTTC. Its protein product is CASSYVGTETQYF.

The table lists this clonotype with many counts. The rearrangement uses TRBV2 and TRBJ2-5, with D perhaps TRBD1 or TRBD2 (5 bases each). CDR1 is SNHLY and CDR2 is FYNNEI in the germline V gene. The CDR3 has 15 amino acids. The V and J ends lost 3 bases and 5 bases respectively, with 16 bases between them. In DNA form, the CDR3 reads TGTGCCAGCAGTGAGGAGGACTTGGGACGGGAGACCCAGTACTTC. Residues: CASSEEDLGRETQYF.

There are many counts of this clonotype. The chain links TRBV5-1 to TRBJ1-1; D gene unclear. The CDR3 totals 16 residues. Germline V lookup: CDR1 SGHRS, CDR2 YFSETQ. Trimming pared 5 bases from V and 3 bases from J, leaving 20 bases between. The CDR3 coding sequence is TGCGCCAGCAGTCCGAGCCGATCAGGAGGCTACACTGAAGCTTTCTTT. It specifies CASSPSRSGGYTEAFF.

This clonotype showed up many times. This chain uses TRBV6-5 with TRBJ1-2; D ambiguous. V was trimmed by 0 bases and J by 4 bases, leaving 12 bases between them. From germline, CDR1 is MNHEY and CDR2 SVGAGI. This CDR3 has 15 amino acids. DNA of the CDR3: TGTGCCAGCAGTTACTCAACGGCAAGGATCTATGGCTACACCTTC. This gives the protein CASSYSTARIYGYTF.

In regard to this clonotype: Just one base apart from a much larger clone, this may be a read error. J is TRBJ1-1 and V is TRBV5-1; maybe TRBD1 (5 bases). The CDR3 runs to 14 residues. V shed 4 bases and J shed 1 base, with 11 bases lying between them. CDR1 is SGHRS, CDR2 YFSETQ, per germline. The CDR3 sequence: CASSQRGRNTEAFF. Written as DNA, the CDR3 is TGCGCCAGCAGCCAGCGGGGCAGGAACACTGAAGCTTTCTTT.

This clonotype appeared many times. The chain combines TRBV18 with TRBJ2-5, with 8 nucleotides matching TRBD1. Germline CDR1 and CDR2: KGHSH and LQKENI. The CDR3 is made up of 14 amino acids. V lost 3 bases to trimming and J lost 7 bases; unmatched junction nucleotides: 7. Here the CDR3 reads CASSPDRGGGTQYF. Here the CDR3 DNA reads TGTGCCAGCTCACCCGACAGGGGCGGTGGGACCCAGTACTTC.

Comments on this clonotype: A junction boundary mismatches the germline segment, possibly from a read error. The chain links TRBV20-1 to TRBJ2-6; D is perhaps TRBD1 or TRBD2 (5 bases each). Germline loops: CDR1 DFQATT, CDR2 SNEGSKA (reference sequence). The CDR3 contains 15 residues. CDR3 sequence: CSASSGNSGANALTF. CDR3 coding DNA: TGCAGCGCTAGTTCGGGGAACTCTGGGGCCAACGCCCTGACTTTC.

The table lists this clonotype with many counts. The chain is built from TRBV19 and TRBJ2-1, with D perhaps TRBD1 or TRBD2 (5 bases each). CDR1 is LNHDA and CDR2 is SQIVND in the germline V gene (reference sequence). CDR3 length: 18 residues. Trimming took 1 base from V and 0 from J, leaving 16 bases between them. The CDR3 spells CASSIAGRDLRSYNEQFF. For the CDR3, the DNA is TGTGCCAGTAGTATAGCGGGCAGGGACCTACGCTCCTACAATGAGCAGTTCTTC.

The chain uses TRBV5-1 and TRBJ2-3; 7 nucleotides align to TRBD1. CDR3 length: 15 residues. Per the germline V gene, CDR1 is SGHRS and CDR2 is YFSETQ. J gave up 3 bases and V 0 bases, and 4 bases lay outside the gene matches. Here the CDR3 reads CASSLVVQGTDTQYF. CDR3 bases: TGCGCCAGCAGCTTGGTAGTACAGGGGACAGATACGCAGTATTTT.

Many counts were recorded for this clonotype. The chain recombines TRBV3-1 with TRBJ1-2; 8 bases are shared with TRBD1. V was pared by 4 bases and J by 8 bases, with 15 bases of the junction left unmatched. The germline CDR1 and CDR2 sequences are LGHDT and YNNKEL (reference sequence). The CDR3 loop spans 16 amino acids. The CDR3 bases are TGTGCCAGCAGCCTCACCGGGACAGGTTATTCCGGCGGCTACACCTTC. It translates to CASSLTGTGYSGGYTF.

This clonotype was counted once. A read error may be the cause here, since a much bigger clone is one base away. No conserved phenylalanine or tryptophan ends this CDR3, so it is likely a read error. The rearrangement links TRBV7-8 to TRBJ1-5; possibly TRBD1 for D (6 bases). The CDR3 has 15 residues. Trimming took 5 bases from V and 4 from J, leaving 15 bases between them. Germline V gene data show CDR1 as SGHVS and CDR2 as FQNEAQ. The CDR3, as DNA: TGTGCCAGCAGCCTCCGGGACATTCGGAATCAGCCCCAGCATTTG. Encoded protein: CASSLRDIRNQPQHL.

This clonotype was detected many times. The rearrangement joins TRBV12-3 or TRBV12-4 to TRBJ2-1; 8 nucleotides agree with TRBD2. The CDR3 contains 14 residues. Trimming at V came to 10 bases and at J to 1 base, leaving 6 bases not matched to a gene. The CDR3 reads CAISSGSSYNEQFF. The CDR3 DNA sequence: TGTGCCATCTCCAGCGGGAGTTCCTACAATGAGCAGTTCTTC.

This clonotype was detected ten times or more. The chain employs TRBV9 and TRBJ2-3; 7 positions agree with TRBD2. Germline assignment: CDR1 SGDLS and CDR2 YYNGEE. The J segment lost 2 bases and the V segment lost 2 bases, leaving 5 bases of the junction unmatched. The CDR3 runs 15 residues. The chain's CDR3 is CASSVAAGTTDTQYF. The CDR3 bases are TGTGCCAGCAGCGTTGCAGCGGGAACCACAGATACGCAGTATTTT.

This clonotype was counted at least ten times. V usage is TRBV6-6 and J usage is TRBJ1-1; the match to TRBD1 covers 9 bases. The CDR3 has 16 amino acids. V trimming: 8 bases; J trimming: 1 base; junction bases outside the gene matches: 11. CDR1 is MNHNY and CDR2 is SVGAGI in the germline V gene (reference sequence). CDR3 DNA sequence: TGTGCCAGCGGCTCACCCCGGGGACAGGGGAACACTGAAGCTTTCTTT. This gives the protein CASGSPRGQGNTEAFF.

Concerning this clonotype itself: A far larger clone is only one base removed, so a read error is likely. V usage is TRBV11-2 and J usage is TRBJ2-2; D may be TRBD1 (6 bases). V was cut by 5 bases and J by 4 bases, with 14 bases left in between. CDR3 length equals 15 residues. CDR1 SGHAT and CDR2 FQNNGV come from the germline V gene. The CDR3 DNA sequence: TGTGCCAGCAGCCAGGGGCACAGGCTCACCGGGGAGCTGTTTTTT. This translates into CASSQGHRLTGELFF. The full variable domain, in which reference TRBV11-2 and TRBJ2-2 provide the parts outside the CDR3, is EAGVAQSPRYKIIEKRQSVAFWCNPISGHATLYWYQQILGQGPKLLIQFQNNGVVDDSQLPKDRFSAERLKGVDSTLKIQPAKLEDSAVYLCASSQGHRLTGELFFGEGSRLTVL.

This clonotype was detected ten times or more. This chain uses TRBV27 with TRBJ1-1; no clear D. This CDR3 spans 15 amino acids. The V gene lost 4 bases and the J gene lost 2 bases, with 14 bases spanning the gap. CDR1 and CDR2 (germline): MNHEY, SMNVEV (reference sequence). The CDR3 protein is CASSSSQAINTEAFF. DNA of the CDR3: TGTGCCAGCAGTTCCTCCCAGGCGATCAACACTGAAGCTTTCTTT.

This clonotype was seen only a few times. Given a much more abundant clone one base away, this may be a read error. The rearrangement uses TRBV7-9 and TRBJ2-1; TRBD2 matches at 8 bases. The CDR3 loop spans 14 amino acids. Germline V gene data show CDR1 as SEHNR and CDR2 as FQNEAQ (reference sequence). The CDR3 bases are TGTGCCAGCAGTTTACTAGCGGAGAACAATGGGCAGTTCTTC. Amino acid sequence: CASSLLAENNGQFF.